One sample yielded the 29 T cell receptor beta chains listed below, sequenced in a study of shared clonotypes between healthy human individuals. Assay: immunoSEQ multiplex PCR; the TCRdb copy retains only in-frame clones and omits some. The sample includes 1.5 million to 1.9 million clones, approximately 98% of them seen just once. The source material was naive CD4+ T cells sorted from blood. Subset indicated: CD45RA+ positively selected. The receptor source for this set is a man aged 25 to 45 in good health.

The rearrangement uses TRBV18 and TRBJ2-5; no reliable D call. Germline V gives CDR1 KGHSH, CDR2 LQKENI. V was cut by 6 bases and J by 2 bases, with 10 bases left in between. This CDR3 comprises 13 residues. The CDR3 DNA reads TGTGCCAGCTCCGTCGGTCTACAAGAGACCCAGTACTTC. Its protein product is CASSVGLQETQYF.

The rearrangement joins TRBV7-6 to TRBJ1-2; D is unclear. The V gene's germline CDR1 is SGHVS and CDR2 FNYEAQ. The V gene lost 2 bases and the J gene lost 2 bases, with 15 bases spanning the gap. The CDR3 sequence is 16 residues long. The CDR3: CASSLLARRENYGYTF. CDR3 in DNA: TGTGCCAGCAGCTTACTAGCCCGAAGAGAGAACTATGGCTACACCTTC.

V and J are TRBV10-3 and TRBJ1-1; D unclear. The CDR3 totals 14 residues. Trimming pared 0 bases from V and 2 bases from J, leaving 7 bases between. Germline V lookup: CDR1 ENHRY, CDR2 SYGVKD. CDR3 in amino acids: CAISESQLNTEAFF. CDR3 coding DNA: TGTGCCATCAGTGAGTCGCAGTTAAACACTGAAGCTTTCTTT.

The gene calls are TRBV6-1 and TRBJ1-3; D is undetermined. This CDR3 spans 15 amino acids. Trimming shortened V by 4 bases and J by 0 bases, and 10 bases separated the two germline ends. Germline CDR1 MNHNS, CDR2 SASEGT. CDR3 coding DNA: TGTGCCAGCAGTGTCGGACCGAGCTCTGGAAACACCATATATTTT. Its protein product is CASSVGPSSGNTIYF.

The rearrangement links TRBV6-5 to TRBJ1-1; no reliable D call. Trimming left V 2 bases short and J 0 bases short, with 7 bases between. This CDR3 region has 14 residues. Germline V gene data show CDR1 as MNHEY and CDR2 as SVGAGI. The CDR3 spells CASSYDGLNTEAFF. The CDR3, as DNA: TGTGCCAGCAGTTACGATGGATTGAACACTGAAGCTTTCTTT.

V is TRBV5-1 and J is TRBJ2-3, with D hard to call. Trimming took 1 base from V and 2 from J, leaving 8 bases between them. CDR3 length equals 14 residues. Germline CDR1 reads SGHRS; CDR2 reads YFSETQ. The CDR3 DNA follows: TGCGCCAGCAGCTTGCGGCTTACCACAGATACGCAGTATTTT. It encodes CASSLRLTTDTQYF.

V and J are TRBV7-2 and TRBJ2-5; 8 bases align to TRBD1. V dropped 3 bases and J dropped 2; count of bases not matched to a gene: 5. Germline V gives CDR1 SGHTA, CDR2 FQGNSA. This CDR3 region has 15 residues. The CDR3 sequence is CASSFGDRLQETQYF. The CDR3 DNA is TGTGCCAGCAGCTTCGGGGACAGGTTACAAGAGACCCAGTACTTC.

J is TRBJ1-1 and V is TRBV5-4; perhaps TRBD1 as D (6 bases). Per germline, CDR1 SGHNT and CDR2 YYREEE (reference sequence). V was shortened by 4 bases and J by 3 bases, with 10 bases between the two germline ends. CDR3 length equals 13 residues. The CDR3 nucleotides are TGTGCCAGCAGCCCACAGGGCTACACTGAAGCTTTCTTT. This translates into CASSPQGYTEAFF. Full variable domain (outside the CDR3, taken from reference TRBV5-4 and TRBJ1-1): ETGVTQSPTHLIKTRGQQVTLRCSSQSGHNTVSWYQQALGQGPQFIFQYYREEENGRGNFPPRFSGLQFPNYSSELNVNALELDDSALYLCASSPQGYTEAFFGQGTRLTVV.

This sequence joins TRBV7-2 and TRBJ1-1; D gene unclear. Germline CDR1 is SGHTA and CDR2 is FQGNSA. Trimming took 3 bases from V and 1 from J, leaving 9 bases between them. CDR3 length: 14 amino acids. The CDR3 sequence: CASSFGRWNTEAFF. CDR3 bases: TGTGCCAGCAGCTTCGGACGTTGGAACACTGAAGCTTTCTTT. The full variable domain, rest sourced from reference TRBV7-2 and TRBJ1-1, is GAGVSQSPSNKVTEKGKDVELRCDPISGHTALYWYRQSLGQGLEFLIYFQGNSAPDKSGLPSDRFSAERTGGSVSTLTIQRTQQEDSAVYLCASSFGRWNTEAFFGQGTRLTVV.

The CDR3 loop reads CAISGIGNEQFF. The CDR3 DNA follows: TGTGCCATCAGCGGCATAGGAAATGAGCAGTTCTTC. The rearrangement uses TRBV10-3 and TRBJ2-1; D gene ambiguous. This CDR3 comprises 12 residues. V lost 6 bases, J lost 7 bases, and 10 bases lay in between. Germline CDR1 reads ENHRY; CDR2 reads SYGVKD.

This chain uses TRBV6-1 with TRBJ2-7; the D call may be TRBD1 or TRBD2 (5 bases each). Trimming left V 5 bases short and J 5 bases short, with 16 bases between. CDR3 length: 14 residues. CDR1 and CDR2 (germline): MNHNS, SASEGT. CDR3 amino acids: CASSRDGVQHEQYF. Here the CDR3 DNA reads TGTGCCAGCAGTCGGGACGGCGTGCAACACGAGCAGTACTTC.

This rearrangement joins TRBV7-9 to TRBJ1-3, with D tentatively TRBD1 (5 bases). The CDR3 loop spans 15 amino acids. Germline CDR1 is SEHNR and CDR2 is FQNEAQ (reference sequence). Trimming removed 1 base at V and 1 base at J, with 8 bases between. The CDR3 spells CASSLGDRSGNTIYF. The CDR3 bases are TGTGCCAGCAGCTTAGGGGACCGATCTGGAAACACCATATATTTT.

This clone occurred once. The V gene is TRBV18, the J gene TRBJ2-3; a weak D match, TRBD2 (7 bases). The V gene lost 0 bases and the J gene lost 4 bases, with 11 bases spanning the gap. The CDR3 has 15 amino acids. The germline CDR1 and CDR2 sequences are KGHSH and LQKENI. CDR3 sequence: CASSPPGGASDTQYF. The CDR3 DNA reads TGTGCCAGCTCACCACCAGGGGGGGCATCAGATACGCAGTATTTT.

V is TRBV5-4 and J is TRBJ2-3; 8 bases fit TRBD1. The CDR3 is made up of 16 amino acids. With 4 bases clipped from V and 4 bases from J, the junction kept 11 bases outside the gene matches. CDR1 SGHNT and CDR2 YYREEE come from the germline V gene (reference sequence). Here the CDR3 reads CASSKKRQGLADTQYF. CDR3 sequence (DNA): TGTGCCAGCAGCAAAAAGCGACAGGGGTTGGCAGATACGCAGTATTTT.

V gene TRBV19 combines with J gene TRBJ2-1; either TRBD1 or TRBD2 may fit D (6 bases each). CDR1 is LNHDA, CDR2 SQIVND, per germline (reference sequence). CDR3 length equals 13 residues. Between the trimmed V and J ends, which lost 3 bases and 7 bases, there was a span of 10 bases. CDR3 DNA sequence: TGTGCCAGTAGTATCCGGGGGCCAAATGAGCAGTTCTTC. It translates to CASSIRGPNEQFF.

The J gene is TRBJ2-2, the V gene TRBV5-1; tentatively, D is TRBD2 (5 bases). CDR3 length: 13 residues. V was cut by 3 bases and J by 7 bases, with 10 bases left in between. Germline loops: CDR1 SGHRS, CDR2 YFSETQ. In DNA, the CDR3 is TGCGCCAGCAGCTCGACGGGAAACGGGGAGCTGTTTTTT. Encoded protein: CASSSTGNGELFF.

The chain has TRBV5-6 and TRBJ2-7; perhaps TRBD1 as D (6 bases). In germline, CDR1 is SGHDT, CDR2 YYEEEE. The CDR3 extends over 13 amino acids. V was clipped by 4 bases and J by 1 base, with 9 bases between them. CDR3 coding DNA: TGTGCCAGCAGCACAACAGGGTCCTACGAGCAGTACTTC. Encoded protein: CASSTTGSYEQYF.

This chain links TRBV7-6 with TRBJ2-1; D uncertain. The CDR3 totals 15 residues. The germline V gene encodes CDR1 SGHVS and CDR2 FNYEAQ. V lost 6 bases, J lost 3 bases, and 15 bases lay in between. Written as DNA, the CDR3 is TGTGCCAGCAGTGAGCCGACGGGTTTCTACAATGAGCAGTTCTTC. It is translated as CASSEPTGFYNEQFF.

The chain couples TRBV7-9 to TRBJ1-5, with D perhaps matching TRBD1 (5 bases). This CDR3 has 14 residues. V was cut by 6 bases and J by 0 bases, with 9 bases left in between. CDR1 and CDR2 from the germline V gene are SEHNR and FQNEAQ (reference sequence). CDR3 sequence: CASSPGGSNQPQHF. CDR3 DNA: TGTGCCAGCAGTCCCGGGGGTAGCAATCAGCCCCAGCATTTT.

The chain couples TRBV7-6 to TRBJ2-5; 9 bases are a match to TRBD2. This CDR3 has 14 residues. Per germline, CDR1 SGHVS and CDR2 FNYEAQ. Trimming removed 5 bases from V and 5 bases from J; junction bases left unmatched: 6. The CDR3 loop is CASSATSGYETQYF. The CDR3 DNA sequence: TGTGCCAGCAGCGCCACTAGCGGGTATGAGACCCAGTACTTC. The full variable domain, its missing parts supplied by reference TRBV7-6 and TRBJ2-5, is GAGVSQSPRYKVTKRGQDVALRCDPISGHVSLYWYRQALGQGPEFLTYFNYEAQQDKSGLPNDRFSAERPEGSISTLTIQRTEQRDSAMYRCASSATSGYETQYFGPGTRLLVL.

This chain joins TRBV6-5 and TRBJ2-7; 8 bases map to TRBD1. V was pared by 6 bases and J by 3 bases, with 10 bases of the junction left unmatched. This CDR3 is 15 amino acids long. In germline, CDR1 is MNHEY, CDR2 SVGAGI. This CDR3 reads CASSGPGQAIYEQYF. In DNA form, the CDR3 reads TGTGCCAGCAGCGGACCGGGACAGGCGATCTACGAGCAGTACTTC.

The chain is built from TRBV7-2 and TRBJ2-5; tentatively, D is TRBD1 (6 bases). V lost 1 base and J 4 bases, leaving 10 bases between the germline ends. This CDR3 comprises 14 residues. The germline CDR1 and CDR2 sequences are SGHTA and FQGNSA. CDR3 in amino acids: CASSLGLGGETQYF. The CDR3 nucleotides read TGTGCCAGCAGCTTAGGTCTAGGGGGAGAGACCCAGTACTTC.

V and J are TRBV10-1 and TRBJ2-1; no clear D gene. Per the germline V gene, CDR1 is WNHNN and CDR2 is SYGVQD (reference sequence). V was shortened by 4 bases and J by 6 bases, with 4 bases between the two germline ends. This CDR3 has 11 residues. This CDR3 reads CASSGANEQFF. CDR3 in DNA: TGCGCCAGCAGTGGTGCCAATGAGCAGTTCTTC.

This chain joins TRBV28 and TRBJ2-5; D gene ambiguous. V was clipped by 4 bases and J by 5 bases, with 23 bases between them. The germline CDR1 and CDR2 sequences are MDHEN and SYDVKM. This CDR3 is 17 amino acids long. The DNA of the CDR3 is TGTGCCAGCAGTTCCGCAGGCGGCGCGAAAGGGCCGGAGACCCAGTACTTC. This gives the protein CASSSAGGAKGPETQYF.

The chain couples TRBV2 to TRBJ2-1, with TRBD2 matching over 9 bases. The germline CDR1 and CDR2 sequences are SNHLY and FYNNEI. CDR3 length: 15 residues. V lost 6 bases and J lost 6; bases outside the gene matches: 9. CDR3 nucleotides: TGTGCCAGCAGGGCCGGGACTAGCTGGGGCAATGAGCAGTTCTTC. Translated: CASRAGTSWGNEQFF.

The chain couples TRBV9 to TRBJ2-7, with D hard to call. The CDR3 covers 15 residues. V was trimmed by 0 bases and J by 1 base, leaving 11 bases between them. Germline CDR1 and CDR2: SGDLS and YYNGEE. The CDR3 reads CASSVGSARSYEQYF. CDR3 DNA sequence: TGTGCCAGCAGCGTAGGTTCCGCGAGGTCCTACGAGCAGTACTTC.

The J gene is TRBJ2-1, the V gene TRBV7-9, with D tentatively TRBD2 (6 bases). Germline values: CDR1 SEHNR, CDR2 FQNEAQ (reference sequence). Trimming took 5 bases from V and 10 from J, leaving 21 bases between them. This CDR3 comprises 15 residues. The CDR3 coding sequence is TGTGCCAGCAGCCCAGATGGGAGGCGTTGGGTGGAGCAGTTCTTC. The encoded protein is CASSPDGRRWVEQFF.

J is TRBJ2-5 and V is TRBV9; 8 bases fit TRBD1. The V gene end was trimmed by 2 bases and the J gene end by 6 bases; junction bases not matched to a gene: 9. The CDR3 is 15 amino acids. Germline values: CDR1 SGDLS, CDR2 YYNGEE. The CDR3 reads CASSVGTGIWKTQYF. The DNA for the CDR3 is TGTGCCAGCAGCGTGGGGACAGGAATTTGGAAGACCCAGTACTTC.

As for this clone: Other DNA sequences in this sample translate to the same CDR3. J is TRBJ2-3 and V is TRBV2; D ambiguous. CDR3 length: 12 amino acids. The V gene lost 6 bases and the J gene lost 1 base, with 5 bases spanning the gap. The germline gives CDR1 SNHLY, CDR2 FYNNEI. CDR3 in DNA: TGTGCCAGCAGCCGGGGCACAGATACGCAGTATTTT. Protein product: CASSRGTDTQYF.